The 11 T cell receptor beta chains listed next were all sequenced from one sample in a study of shared clonotypes between healthy human individuals. The data were produced by immunoSEQ multiplex PCR, yet TCRdb's version contains in-frame clones alone and is incomplete. The sample gives about 2 million clones, 85% to 95% of which show up once; 0.1% to 0.15% is in the top ten. The sample taken for sequencing was naive CD4+ T cells sorted from blood. Described subset: CD45RA+ positively selected. These receptors were collected from a man between 18 and 29 years old in good health.

The rearrangement joins TRBV30 to TRBJ1-6; D is unresolved. There are 17 residues in the CDR3. V was trimmed by 0 bases and J by 5 bases, leaving 17 bases between them. Germline CDR1 is GTSNPN and CDR2 is SVGIG (reference sequence). The CDR3 sequence: CAWSVKLGRDNNSPLHF. In nucleotides, the CDR3 is TGTGCCTGGAGTGTAAAGCTGGGGAGAGATAATAATTCACCCCTCCACTTT.

This clone showed up just a few times. This chain connects TRBV10-3 to TRBJ1-1; D uncertain. Germline V gives CDR1 ENHRY, CDR2 SYGVKD. This CDR3 is built from 14 residues. V dropped 4 bases and J dropped 1 base, with 10 bases sitting between them. CDR3 sequence reads: CAISVTQKNTEAFF. CDR3 nucleotides: TGTGCCATCAGTGTAACTCAGAAGAACACTGAAGCTTTCTTT.

The J gene is TRBJ2-7, the V gene TRBV6-6; TRBD2 matches 13 bases. Trimming removed 5 bases from V and 6 bases from J; junction bases left unmatched: 4. The germline V gene encodes CDR1 MNHNY and CDR2 SVGAGI (reference sequence). The CDR3 contains 14 residues. The CDR3 sequence: CASSKLAGGREQYF. CDR3 DNA: TGTGCCAGCAGTAAACTAGCGGGAGGGCGCGAGCAGTACTTC.

This chain connects TRBV7-2 to TRBJ1-6, with D tentatively TRBD1 (5 bases). The CDR3 length is 16 residues. V was cut by 5 bases and J by 2 bases, with 13 bases left in between. Germline V gene sequence: CDR1 SGHTA, CDR2 FQGNSA. CDR3 nucleotide sequence: TGTGCCAGCAGCCCCGGGGGAAAGGCCTATAATTCACCCCTCCACTTT. It encodes CASSPGGKAYNSPLHF.

J is TRBJ2-5 and V is TRBV5-1; TRBD1 agrees at 7 bases. Trimming at V came to 7 bases and at J to 4 bases, leaving 19 bases not matched to a gene. Germline CDR1 SGHRS, CDR2 YFSETQ. The CDR3 has 17 amino acids. CDR3: CASRPGTVLLLTETQYF. CDR3 nucleotide sequence: TGCGCCAGCCGACCCGGGACAGTTTTATTACTCACAGAGACCCAGTACTTC.

The gene calls are TRBV6-5 and TRBJ1-1; D call uncertain. The germline CDR1 and CDR2 sequences are MNHEY and SVGAGI. The V end lost 4 bases, the J end lost 0 bases, and 9 bases lay between the germline ends. The CDR3 is made up of 14 amino acids. The CDR3 nucleotides are TGTGCCAGCAGTTCGTATTCTATGAACACTGAAGCTTTCTTT. The encoded protein is CASSSYSMNTEAFF.

The chain recombines TRBV2 with TRBJ1-6; D gene uncertain. CDR3 length: 13 residues. CDR1 SNHLY and CDR2 FYNNEI come from the germline V gene. The germline V and J ends were trimmed by 6 bases and 7 bases, with 10 bases remaining between them. The chain's CDR3 is CASRLGGNSPLHF. CDR3 sequence (DNA): TGTGCCAGCAGACTGGGTGGGAATTCACCCCTCCACTTT.

This rearrangement joins TRBV7-2 to TRBJ2-7, with 8 bases lining up with TRBD1. The CDR3 is 14 amino acids. CDR1 SGHTA and CDR2 FQGNSA come from the germline V gene. The junction had 3 bases not matched to a gene; V was cut back by 3 bases and J by 2 bases. The CDR3 DNA reads as TGTGCCAGCAGCTTCGGACAGGGCCCCTACGAGCAGTACTTC. Translated, it gives CASSFGQGPYEQYF.

The chain couples TRBV19 to TRBJ1-4; perhaps TRBD1 as D (5 bases). CDR3 length equals 14 residues. Trimming pared 5 bases from V and 3 bases from J, leaving 10 bases between. Germline assignment: CDR1 LNHDA and CDR2 SQIVND (reference sequence). CDR3 amino acids: CASSRGLPNEKLFF. The DNA for the CDR3 is TGTGCCAGTAGTCGGGGACTACCTAATGAAAAACTGTTTTTT.

In the case of this clone: Other DNA variants within this sample encode the same CDR3. The chain carries TRBV2 and TRBJ2-2; no clear D gene. The CDR3 contains 12 residues. V lost 6 bases to trimming and J lost 4 bases, with 6 bases between them. CDR1 is SNHLY and CDR2 is FYNNEI in the germline V gene. The CDR3 here is CASSYSTGELFF. CDR3 DNA: TGTGCCAGCAGCTACAGCACCGGGGAGCTGTTTTTT.

This chain uses TRBV4-1 with TRBJ1-2; tentative D call: TRBD1 (5 bases). There are 15 residues in the CDR3. V shed 2 bases and J shed 0 bases, with 10 bases lying between them. CDR1 is MGHRA, CDR2 YSYEKL, per germline. The CDR3 DNA reads TGCGCCAGCAGCCAATCGGGACGGCCTAACTATGGCTACACCTTC. Translating gives CASSQSGRPNYGYTF.